These T cell receptor beta chains were read from a single sample in a study of blood T cells in healthy people across ages. A single record per CDR3 protein comes from TCRdb applying MiXCR to the 5' RACE reads. The table records about 290,000 distinct CDR3 sequences, 25% to 30% of them present only once. Sequenced sample: blood. The receptor source for this set is a woman aged 70-85 years in good health. CDR3s include the opening cysteine and the closing phenylalanine or tryptophan. Clone size appears in some rows only: once, few, many, or a class for an expanded clone.

TRBJ1-5	TRBV2	few	CASSAGFGQPQHF
NA	TRBV6-1	NA	CASSLGGRAYEQYF
TRBJ2-5	TRBV7-2	NA	CASSLDGKETQYF
TRBJ2-1	TRBV3-2	many	CASSQVVGFF
TRBJ2-5	TRBV12-3/TRBV12-4	once	CASAGTGWETQYF
TRBJ2-1	TRBV7-2	NA	CASSLGALKYYNEQFF
TRBJ1-5	TRBV5-1	many	CASSLGPNQPQHF
NA	TRBV28	NA	CASSLFGGAADLYNEQFF
TRBJ2-1	TRBV29-1	many	CSVPGTSGRAEQFF
NA	TRBV3-1	NA	CASSQGVAEPNEQFF
TRBJ2-3	TRBV7-2	few	CASSSPEGGLAGRDTQYF
TRBJ2-3	TRBV2	few	CASKLRDSSTDTQYF
TRBJ2-5	TRBV28	many	CASSLGTSGRETQYF
TRBJ2-7	TRBV28	few	CASRDTSGSSYEQYF
TRBJ1-1	TRBV20-1	NA	CSARDAGQDPSFF
NA	TRBV5-1	NA	CASSVLAGVGETQYF
TRBJ2-4	TRBV29-1	NA	CSVERGAKNIQYF
TRBJ2-7	TRBV5-5	NA	CASSLAPGSSYEQYF
TRBJ1-1	TRBV7-2	NA	CASSLTGQGAPYTEAFF
TRBJ2-7	TRBV11-2	many	CASSLLREGTYEQYF
TRBJ2-1	TRBV5-1	NA	CASSSNSPYNEQFF
TRBJ2-6	TRBV3-1	NA	CASSPGTGASGANVLTF
TRBJ2-1	TRBV5-4	once	CASSLGQREQFF
TRBJ2-1	TRBV21-1	few	CASSKSQRGQADYNEQFF
TRBJ2-1	TRBV4-2	NA	CASSPFSGPRHNEQFF
TRBJ2-7	TRBV3-1	NA	CASSQDRTSYEQYF
TRBJ2-3	TRBV25-1	NA	CASSDSRSDTQYF
TRBJ2-1	TRBV6-2/TRBV6-3	few	CASTRDETYNEQFF
TRBJ1-2	TRBV6-1	few	CASSEDGILF
TRBJ2-2	TRBV6-5	NA	CASSYGGLGELFF
TRBJ2-3	TRBV5-1	many	CASSLDTDTQYF
TRBJ2-4	TRBV5-1	NA	CASSPGTGFGAKNIQYF
TRBJ2-1	TRBV20-1	NA	CSAGPLTISEQFF
NA	TRBV9	NA	CASSEYPGLANEQFF
TRBJ2-4	TRBV6-5	many	CASRRVTGPGAKNIQYF